The 2 T cell receptor beta chains given below trace back to one sample, sequenced in a study of T cell clonality in common variable immunodeficiency. The table came from immunoSEQ multiplex PCR; TCRdb's copy has only in-frame clones and leaves some out. The data show tens of thousands of clones, with none appearing a single time. The specimen was peripheral blood mononuclear cells. The receptors shown here come from a person aged 18 to 70 in good health.

This clone has ten or more counts. The read terminates 3 residues before the CDR3 end, so the remaining end is supplied by the germline J gene. The chain employs TRBV20-1 and TRBJ1-2; possibly TRBD1 for D (6 bases). Germline CDR1 and CDR2: DFQATT and SNEGSKA (reference sequence). This CDR3 comprises 12 residues. V was cut by 5 bases and J by 6 bases, with 13 bases left in between. The CDR3 DNA, read in part, is TGCAGTGCTCGCTACCACAGGGATGGC. Its translation: CSARYHRDG. The complete CDR3 protein is CSARYHRDGYTF.

This clone was seen many times. With the read ending 3 residues before the CDR3 end, the germline J gene is used to fill in that end. The V and J genes are TRBV11-2 and TRBJ1-3; D unresolved. With 5 bases removed from V and 4 bases from J, the gap between germline ends came to 6 bases. Germline CDR1 and CDR2: SGHAT and FQNNGV. The CDR3 runs 12 residues. The CDR3 spells CASSPAGNTIYF. Incomplete CDR3 DNA: TGTGCCAGCAGCCCAGCGGGAAACACC.